This T cell receptor (beta chain) was sequenced for a study of control samples from healthy donors and cancer patients. Produced via immunoSEQ multiplex PCR; TCRdb's table is partial and in-frame only. Here the sample spans a few hundred thousand clones, roughly 90% being singletons. The trim removed 8 bases at V and 8 bases at J, leaving 16 bases unmatched. This CDR3 has 15 amino acids. The germline V gene encodes CDR1 SEHNR and CDR2 FQNEAQ (reference sequence). Specimen: PBMCs. The rearrangement joins TRBV7-9 to TRBJ2-3; TRBD2 matches 7 bases. The sequence was obtained from a man aged 35 to 55 with head and neck cancer. The CDR3 sequence is CASGGGGGNIGTQYF. CDR3 coding DNA: TGTGCCAGCGGCGGGGGTGGAGGGAACATCGGTACGCAGTATTTT. The full variable domain, in which reference TRBV7-9 and TRBJ2-3 provide the parts outside the CDR3, is DTGVSQNPRHKITKRGQNVTFRCDPISEHNRLYWYRQTLGQGPEFLTYFQNEAQLEKSRLLSDRFSAERPKGSFSTLEIQRTEQGDSAMYLCASGGGGGNIGTQYFGPGTRLTVL.